This T cell receptor (beta chain) was retrieved from a study of post-analysis software for immune sequencing data. For the study at large: Courses of disease covered relapsing-remitting, secondary progressive and progressive-relapsing multiple sclerosis. Study observations and caveats: Samples made in the same batch grouped tightly together by F measure. For normalized Chao1 diversity, multiple sclerosis patients scored significantly lower than controls did. Several TRBV segments (TRBV5-6, TRBV5-1 and TRBV20-1 among them) occurred more frequently in patients than in controls.

Germline values: CDR1 LNHDA, CDR2 SQIVND (reference sequence). This CDR3 is 13 amino acids long. V lost 8 bases, J lost 0 bases, and 8 bases lay in between. Unique molecular identifiers were built into the TCR beta cDNA libraries. Once 1 to 10 million T cells were used, roughly 0.5 million cDNA molecules resulted. A single record per CDR3 protein comes from TCRdb applying MiXCR to the PCR reads. The sample carries fewer than 850,000 distinct CDR3 sequences, 30% recorded once. On this clonotype: Antigen: not known.

The V call is TRBV19, the J call TRBJ2-1; D may be TRBD1 (5 bases). The sample comprised blood. This TCR derives from a girl aged 10 to 17 with multiple sclerosis. The CDR3 DNA follows: TGTGCCAGTTCGACAGTCTCCTACAATGAGCAGTTCTTC. It is translated as CASSTVSYNEQFF. Complete variable domain (other parts from reference TRBV19 and TRBJ2-1): DGGITQSPKYLFRKEGQNVTLSCEQNLNHDAMYWYRQDPGQGLRLIYYSQIVNDFQKGDIAEGYSVSREKKESFPLTVTSAQKNPTAFYLCASSTVSYNEQFFGPGTRLTVL.